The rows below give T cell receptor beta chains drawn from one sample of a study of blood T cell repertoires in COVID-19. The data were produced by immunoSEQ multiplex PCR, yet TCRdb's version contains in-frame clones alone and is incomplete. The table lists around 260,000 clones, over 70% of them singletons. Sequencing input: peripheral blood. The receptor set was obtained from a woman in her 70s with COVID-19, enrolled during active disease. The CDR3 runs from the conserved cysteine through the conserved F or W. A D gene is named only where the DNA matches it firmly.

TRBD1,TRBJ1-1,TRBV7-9,CASSLADRDHTEAFF,TGTGCCAGCAGCTTAGCGGACAGGGATCACACTGAAGCTTTCTTT
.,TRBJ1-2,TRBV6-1,CASSEVRDYYGYTF,TGTGCCAGCAGTGAAGTTCGGGACTACTATGGCTACACCTTC
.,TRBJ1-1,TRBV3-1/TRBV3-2,CASSQTGTTTFF,TGTGCCAGCAGCCAAACCGGGACTACAACTTTCTTT
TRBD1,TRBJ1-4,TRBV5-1,CASSAGQVEEKLFF,TGCGCCAGCAGCGCGGGACAGGTGGAGGAAAAACTGTTTTTT
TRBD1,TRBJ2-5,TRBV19,CAGTGDKETQYF,TGTGCCGGGACAGGGGACAAGGAGACCCAGTACTTC
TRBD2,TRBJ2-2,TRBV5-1,CASSHLAGRSTGELFF,TGCGCCAGCAGCCACCTAGCGGGACGATCAACCGGGGAGCTGTTTTTT
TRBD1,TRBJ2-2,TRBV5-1,CASSTPGQGPGELFF,TGCGCCAGCAGCACACCGGGACAGGGACCCGGGGAGCTGTTTTTT
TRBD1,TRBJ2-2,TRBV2,CASTGRGQGTGELFF,TGTGCCAGCACCGGACGGGGACAGGGGACCGGGGAGCTGTTTTTT
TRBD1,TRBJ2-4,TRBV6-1,CASRGQGDNIQYF,TGTGCCAGCCGTGGACAGGGGGACAACATTCAGTACTTC
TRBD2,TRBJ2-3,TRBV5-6,CASSLGLAGGPTDTQYF,TGTGCCAGCAGCTTAGGTCTAGCGGGAGGGCCAACAGATACGCAGTATTTT
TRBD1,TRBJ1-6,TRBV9,CASARQGHSPLHF,TGTGCCAGCGCTCGACAGGGACATTCACCCCTCCACTTT
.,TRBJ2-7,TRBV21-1,CATPSGASYEQYF,TGTGCGACCCCCAGCGGAGCCTCCTACGAGCAGTACTTC
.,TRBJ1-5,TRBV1,CTSSQADSSTSNQPQHF,TGCACCAGCAGCCAAGCTGACAGCTCAACAAGCAATCAGCCCCAGCATTTT
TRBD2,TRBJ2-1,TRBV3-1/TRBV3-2,CASSPHVGTSGRNNEQFF,TGTGCCAGCAGCCCCCACGTAGGGACTAGCGGGAGGAACAATGAGCAGTTCTTC
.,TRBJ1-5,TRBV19,CASRAKSYGQPQHF,TGTGCCAGTAGAGCCAAGAGTTACGGGCAGCCCCAGCATTTT